This entry lists 9 T cell receptor beta chains sequenced from one sample in a study of blood T cell repertoires in COVID-19. The data were produced by immunoSEQ multiplex PCR, yet TCRdb's version contains in-frame clones alone and is incomplete. Of around 100,000 clones in the sample, just under 85% were seen once. The sample taken for sequencing was peripheral blood. The receptors shown here come from a middle-aged man with active or convalescent COVID-19.

The chain recombines TRBV5-4 with TRBJ2-2, with 7 nucleotides matching TRBD1. The CDR3 runs 17 residues. Trimming at V came to 4 bases and at J to 6 bases, leaving 15 bases not matched to a gene. CDR1 SGHNT and CDR2 YYREEE come from the germline V gene (reference sequence). The CDR3 protein is CASSGSQGQIVAGELFF. The CDR3 DNA is TGTGCCAGCAGCGGTTCACAGGGGCAGATAGTCGCCGGGGAGCTGTTTTTT.

The chain joins TRBV5-1 to TRBJ2-5; no clear D gene. CDR1 and CDR2 from the germline V gene are SGHRS and YFSETQ. Trimming took 0 bases from V and 4 from J, leaving 10 bases between them. The CDR3 is 14 residues long. The CDR3 DNA is TGCGCCAGCAGCTTGGTCAGCGACTTAGAGACCCAGTACTTC. Protein product: CASSLVSDLETQYF.

The rearrangement uses TRBV10-3 and TRBJ1-4; D unresolved. Germline CDR1 ENHRY, CDR2 SYGVKD. The V end lost 1 base, the J end lost 3 bases, and 3 bases lay between the germline ends. This CDR3 is built from 13 residues. The CDR3 region has the DNA TGTGCCATCAGTGAGTTATCTAATGAAAAACTGTTTTTT. Its protein product is CAISELSNEKLFF.

This chain connects TRBV10-1 to TRBJ1-2, with 7 bases identical to TRBD1. Trimming cost V 3 bases and J 6 bases; bases outside gene matches: 10. CDR1 WNHNN and CDR2 SYGVQD come from the germline V gene (reference sequence). CDR3 length: 15 amino acids. The chain's CDR3 is CASSDGQATSDGYTF. The CDR3 nucleotides read TGCGCCAGCAGTGACGGACAGGCCACTTCGGATGGCTACACCTTC.

The V and J genes are TRBV6-5 and TRBJ1-3; 9 bases map to TRBD1. In germline, CDR1 is MNHEY, CDR2 SVGAGI. The CDR3 is 15 residues long. J was trimmed by 1 base and V by 2 bases; bases with no gene match: 0. CDR3 residues: CASSYGQGSGNTIYF. CDR3 DNA: TGTGCCAGCAGTTACGGACAGGGGTCTGGAAACACCATATATTTT.

The rearrangement uses TRBV9 and TRBJ1-2; perhaps TRBD1 as D (6 bases). There are 16 residues in the CDR3. Per germline, CDR1 SGDLS and CDR2 YYNGEE. V was cut by 4 bases and J by 6 bases, with 22 bases left in between. The CDR3: CASSTHGGHRGDGYTF. Here the CDR3 DNA reads TGTGCCAGCAGCACCCACGGGGGGCACCGAGGGGATGGCTACACCTTC.

V usage is TRBV2 and J usage is TRBJ1-4; TRBD1 might be the D (6 bases). CDR1 is SNHLY and CDR2 is FYNNEI in the germline V gene. The CDR3 is 15 amino acids. Trimming took off 0 bases at V and 3 bases at J, with 8 bases between the two ends. The CDR3 here is CASSEARGPNEKLFF. The CDR3 DNA is TGTGCCAGCAGTGAAGCCAGGGGCCCTAATGAAAAACTGTTTTTT.

The V gene is TRBV27, the J gene TRBJ1-6; 11 bases fit TRBD1. Germline trimming cut 2 bases from V and 13 bases from J; bases unmatched to any gene: 4. Germline lookup yields CDR1 MNHEY and CDR2 SMNVEV (reference sequence). The CDR3 covers 14 residues. As DNA, the CDR3 is TGTGCCAGCAGTTTACGGGACAGGGGGGACCCCCTCCACTTT. This translates into CASSLRDRGDPLHF.

The chain links TRBV27 to TRBJ1-1, with 11 nucleotides matching TRBD1. The germline V gene encodes CDR1 MNHEY and CDR2 SMNVEV (reference sequence). CDR3 length: 15 amino acids. With V trimmed by 6 bases and J by 5 bases, 8 bases remained unmatched. The CDR3, as DNA: TGTGCCAGCAGCCGGGACAGGGGGTCGAGGACTGAAGCTTTCTTT. Amino acids: CASSRDRGSRTEAFF.